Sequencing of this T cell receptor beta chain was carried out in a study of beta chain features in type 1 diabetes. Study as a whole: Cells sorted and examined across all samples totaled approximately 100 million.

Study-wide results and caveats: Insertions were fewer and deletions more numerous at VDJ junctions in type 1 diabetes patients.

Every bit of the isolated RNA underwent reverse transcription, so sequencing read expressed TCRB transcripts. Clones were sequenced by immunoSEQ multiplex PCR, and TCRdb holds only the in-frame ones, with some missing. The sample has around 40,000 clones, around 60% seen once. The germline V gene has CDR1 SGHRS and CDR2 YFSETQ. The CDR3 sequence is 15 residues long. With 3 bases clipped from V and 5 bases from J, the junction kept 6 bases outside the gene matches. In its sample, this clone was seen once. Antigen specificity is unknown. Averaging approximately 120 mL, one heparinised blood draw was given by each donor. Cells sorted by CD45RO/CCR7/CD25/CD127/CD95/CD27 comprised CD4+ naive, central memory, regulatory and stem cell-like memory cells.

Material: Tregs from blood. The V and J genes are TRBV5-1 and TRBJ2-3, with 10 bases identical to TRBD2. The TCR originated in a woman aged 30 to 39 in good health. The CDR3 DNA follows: TGCGCCAGCAGCTCAGGACTAGCGGCGGTAGATACGCAGTATTTT. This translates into CASSSGLAAVDTQYF.